This T cell receptor (beta chain) was captured in a study of cytomegalovirus exposure and HLA in healthy donors. Study outcomes and limitations: Previous analysis showed most TCR beta V segments were productive about 87% or about 30% of the time.

The CDR3 is 13 amino acids. The germline V gene encodes CDR1 MNHNY and CDR2 SVGAGI (reference sequence). Trimming took off 6 bases at V and 0 bases at J, with 9 bases between the two ends. Turning to this clone: Its antigen remains unidentified.

Vbeta (60) and Jbeta (13) primers were used in the PCR. The assay was immunoSEQ multiplex PCR, and TCRdb's table has in-frame clones only and misses some. Among some 160,000 clones listed, over 60% were seen once. Sequenced: PBMCs. The source is a woman aged 30 to 39 in good health and CMV-seronegative. The rearrangement joins TRBV6-6 to TRBJ2-7; D call uncertain. The CDR3 DNA reads as TGTGCCAGCAGGCCGGTTGACTCCTACGAGCAGTACTTC. It specifies CASRPVDSYEQYF.